This paragraph covers one T cell receptor (beta chain) sequence. These data are taken from a study of shared clonotypes between healthy human individuals. The data were produced by immunoSEQ multiplex PCR, yet TCRdb's version contains in-frame clones alone and is incomplete. The table lists 2 million to 2.5 million clones, 85% to 95% of them singletons. Germline CDR1 reads MNHEY; CDR2 reads SVGAGI. This CDR3 is built from 12 residues. V was pared by 6 bases and J by 7 bases, with 2 bases of the junction left unmatched. The TCR sequence derives from a man aged 18 to 30 in good health. Material: naive CD4+ T cells sorted from blood. Subset indicated: CD45RA+ positively selected. The J gene is TRBJ2-1, the V gene TRBV6-5; 8 bases agree with TRBD1. This chain's CDR3 is CASRDRGNEQFF. CDR3 DNA sequence: TGTGCCAGCAGAGACAGGGGTAATGAGCAGTTCTTC.